This T cell receptor (beta chain) comes out of a study of T cell repertoires in cytomegalovirus infection. V lost 10 bases and J 1 base, leaving 9 bases between the germline ends. Germline V gene data show CDR1 as MNHNY and CDR2 as SVGAGI (reference sequence). CDR3 length equals 12 residues. TCRdb ran MiXCR on the reads and lists one entry per CDR3 protein. The top ten clones hold over 12% of a sample with a few hundred thousand distinct CDR3 sequences, roughly 10% of them seen once. The V call is TRBV6-6, the J call TRBJ2-3, with no clear D. This clonotype was sampled from a human donor in good health (CMV status not recorded). Some clones in this sample may be carry-over from other donors' samples. Sequences were obtained from PBMCs. CDR3 in amino acids: CATSKGTDTQYF. Here the CDR3 DNA reads TGTGCCACGTCGAAGGGCACAGATACGCAGTATTTT.